The rows below give T cell receptor beta chains drawn from one sample of a study of blood T cell repertoires in COVID-19. TCRdb keeps only in-frame clones here, not all; method: immunoSEQ multiplex PCR. Among roughly 260,000 clones listed, around nine tenths were seen once. Sequencing was done on a sample of PBMCs or T cells enriched from blood (not recorded which). These receptors all come from a woman aged 18 to 35 who had recovered from COVID-19. The CDR3 runs from the conserved cysteine through the conserved F or W. D genes are given only for firm matches. Expanded clones are given a class, and other clones once, few, many or no size at all.

size	V	D	J	CDR3	DNA
NA	TRBV27	TRBD2	TRBJ2-1	CASSLILAGGPHEQFF	TGTGCCAGCAGTTTGATACTAGCGGGAGGGCCGCATGAGCAGTTCTTC
NA	TRBV9	TRBD1	TRBJ1-2	CASSPRTLDRGLLYGYTF	TGTGCCAGCAGCCCGCGAACACTCGACAGGGGGCTTCTCTATGGCTACACCTTC
NA	TRBV3-1/TRBV3-2	NA	TRBJ1-3	CASSPQWETLLSGNTIYF	TGTGCCAGCAGCCCACAGTGGGAGACACTTCTCTCTGGAAACACCATATATTTT
NA	TRBV29-1	NA	TRBJ1-1	CSVLSNTEAFF	TGCAGCGTCCTATCGAACACTGAAGCTTTCTTT
NA	TRBV7-9	NA	TRBJ1-1	CASTLSLMNTEAFF	TGTGCCAGCACCCTATCCCTGATGAACACTGAAGCTTTCTTT
NA	TRBV7-3	NA	TRBJ1-1	CASSPGHGLSEAFF	TGTGCCAGCAGCCCGGGACATGGGTTGAGTGAAGCTTTCTTT
NA	TRBV28	TRBD1	TRBJ1-5	CASSFSGTVGQPQHF	TGTGCCAGCAGTTTTTCCGGGACAGTAGGTCAGCCCCAGCATTTT
once	TRBV5-1	NA	TRBJ1-2	CASSLAPGEGYGYTF	TGCGCCAGCAGCTTGGCACCGGGGGAAGGCTATGGCTACACCTTC
NA	TRBV7-8	NA	TRBJ2-3	CASSPGRDTQYF	TGTGCCAGCAGCCCCGGGAGAGATACGCAGTATTTT
NA	TRBV5-1	TRBD1	TRBJ1-2	CASSISRGQGAYGYTF	TGCGCCAGCAGCATCTCGAGGGGGCAAGGTGCCTATGGCTACACCTTC
NA	TRBV4-2	TRBD2	TRBJ2-7	CASSRIRGVGEQYF	TGTGCCAGCAGCCGGATCCGGGGGGTAGGCGAGCAGTACTTC
NA	TRBV18	NA	TRBJ1-1	CASSTVMNTEAFF	TGTGCCAGCTCAACGGTAATGAACACTGAAGCTTTCTTT
NA	TRBV5-1	TRBD2	TRBJ2-1	CASSGSGRANDNEQFF	TGCGCCAGCAGCGGCAGCGGGAGGGCAAACGACAATGAGCAGTTCTTC
NA	TRBV6-5	NA	TRBJ1-2	CASSLGANGYTF	TGTGCCAGCAGTTTAGGAGCAAATGGCTACACCTTC
NA	TRBV28	TRBD2	TRBJ2-1	CASQAGPNEQFF	TGTGCCAGCCAAGCGGGACCCAATGAGCAGTTCTTC
NA	TRBV27	TRBD2	TRBJ2-7	CASSAPGRERNEQYF	TGTGCCAGCAGTGCCCCCGGGCGGGAGAGGAACGAGCAGTACTTC
NA	TRBV6-6	TRBD2	TRBJ2-1	CASTNPLAGENEQFF	TGTGCCAGCACCAACCCACTAGCGGGAGAGAATGAGCAGTTCTTC
NA	TRBV28	TRBD1	TRBJ1-4	CASSIGRQGGFF	TGTGCCAGCAGTATAGGAAGACAGGGCGGGTTTTTT
NA	TRBV11-3	TRBD2	TRBJ2-3	CASSLAAGRTDTQYF	TGTGCCAGCAGCTTAGCAGCGGGGCGCACAGATACGCAGTATTTT
NA	TRBV3-1/TRBV3-2	NA	TRBJ2-5	CASSLTGLDSQYF	TGTGCCAGCAGCCTAACCGGCCTAGATAGCCAGTACTTC
NA	TRBV2	TRBD1	TRBJ1-2	CASSDDRVDHGYTF	TGTGCCAGCAGCGACGACAGGGTCGACCATGGCTACACCTTC
NA	TRBV10-3	NA	TRBJ1-2	CAISGEGTGYTF	TGTGCCATCAGTGGGGAGGGAACCGGCTACACCTTC
NA	TRBV5-4	NA	TRBJ1-1	CASSFPFTEAFF	TGTGCCAGCAGCTTTCCTTTCACTGAAGCTTTCTTT
NA	TRBV28	NA	TRBJ1-2	CASSRVYGYTF	TGTGCCAGCAGCCGAGTCTATGGCTACACCTTC
few	TRBV27	TRBD2	TRBJ2-2	CASSLSGTSGRRRELFF	TGTGCCAGCAGTTTGTCCGGGACTAGCGGGAGGCGGAGGGAGCTGTTTTTT
NA	TRBV28	TRBD2	TRBJ2-3	CASSTPLAGGLQSTDTQYF	TGTGCCAGCAGTACGCCCCTGGCGGGAGGGCTTCAAAGCACAGATACGCAGTATTTT
NA	TRBV3-1/TRBV3-2	NA	TRBJ1-2	CASSQALRSGGYTF	TGTGCCAGCAGCCAAGCGTTGAGGTCGGGGGGCTACACCTTC
few	TRBV6-1	NA	TRBJ1-4	CASSEGSSVGGIEKLFF	TGTGCCAGCAGTGAAGGGAGCAGCGTCGGGGGTATTGAAAAACTGTTTTTT
once	TRBV18	NA	TRBJ1-4	CASSATRQTNEKLFF	TGTGCCAGCTCAGCTACACGACAAACTAATGAAAAACTGTTTTTT
NA	TRBV3-1/TRBV3-2	TRBD1	TRBJ2-1	CASSRTAGGRFREQFF	TGTGCCAGCAGCCGTACCGCAGGGGGTCGTTTTCGGGAGCAGTTCTTC
once	TRBV3-1/TRBV3-2	TRBD1	TRBJ2-1	CASSKTTGGLQPEQFF	TGTGCCAGCAGCAAAACGACAGGGGGCCTTCAACCTGAGCAGTTCTTC
once	TRBV18	NA	TRBJ1-2	CASSPGQTSNMRGYTF	TGTGCCAGCTCGCCTGGACAGACCTCCAACATGCGTGGCTACACCTTC
NA	TRBV6-1	NA	TRBJ1-2	CASSEESLSRDIVF	TGTGCCAGCAGTGAAGAGAGCCTTTCCCGGGACATCGTCTTC
NA	TRBV28	NA	TRBJ2-7	CASSPPRNEQYF	TGTGCCAGCAGCCCCCCGCGTAACGAGCAGTACTTC
NA	TRBV6-5	NA	TRBJ1-1	CARQGSEAFF	TGTGCCAGACAGGGTTCTGAAGCTTTCTTT
NA	TRBV24-1	TRBD1	TRBJ1-3	CATSDAPGQGAGNTIYF	TGTGCCACCAGTGATGCCCCGGGACAGGGGGCTGGAAACACCATATATTTT
NA	TRBV19	NA	TRBJ2-5	CASSNRRRVSETQYF	TGTGCCAGTAGTAACCGGCGACGCGTTAGCGAGACCCAGTACTTC
NA	TRBV7-6	NA	TRBJ1-1	CASSLGSGMNTEAFF	TGTGCCAGCAGCTTAGGTTCGGGAATGAACACTGAAGCTTTCTTT
NA	TRBV24-1	TRBD1	TRBJ1-5	CATSDSTGGNQPQHF	TGTGCCACCAGTGATTCTACAGGGGGCAATCAGCCCCAGCATTTT
NA	TRBV9	TRBD1	TRBJ1-2	CASSSGGYGYTF	TGTGCCAGCAGCTCAGGGGGCTATGGCTACACCTTC
NA	TRBV10-3	TRBD1	TRBJ1-3	CAISPSGGSARNTIYF	TGTGCCATCAGTCCTTCAGGGGGTTCTGCGAGAAACACCATATATTTT
NA	TRBV9	TRBD1	TRBJ1-2	CASSARGPYGYTF	TGTGCCAGCAGCGCGAGGGGGCCGTATGGCTACACCTTC
NA	TRBV5-1	NA	TRBJ2-5	CASSLGTTKETQYF	TGCGCCAGCAGCTTGGGGACAACAAAAGAGACCCAGTACTTC
NA	TRBV6-5	NA	TRBJ1-5	CASRPDSGIQPQHF	TGTGCCAGCAGGCCGGACTCGGGTATCCAGCCCCAGCATTTT
NA	TRBV7-9	TRBD2	TRBJ2-5	CASSSNTVGGSLGKTQYF	TGTGCCAGCAGCTCAAATACCGTGGGCGGGAGTCTTGGAAAGACCCAGTACTTC
few	TRBV27	NA	TRBJ1-2	CASSPRDTFYGYTF	TGTGCCAGCAGTCCCCGGGACACTTTCTATGGCTACACCTTC